Listed here are 2 T cell receptor beta chains from one sample, sequenced in a study of T cell repertoires in cytomegalovirus infection. These receptors' antigens are unknown. TCRdb ran MiXCR on the reads and lists one entry per CDR3 protein. Among 300,000 to 400,000 distinct CDR3 sequences listed, approximately 32% were seen once. The source material was cultured PBMCs, sampled from culture after CMV antigen stimulation. The receptors here all came from a human donor in good health (CMV status not recorded). Some clones in this sample may be carry-over from other donors' samples.

The chain employs TRBV19 and TRBJ2-7; D unclear. The CDR3 has 13 residues. Germline-derived CDR1 and CDR2 are LNHDA and SQIVND (reference sequence). With 10 bases removed from V and 3 bases from J, the gap between germline ends came to 16 bases. CDR3 in amino acids: CATSSLGNYEQYF. CDR3 nucleotide sequence: TGTGCCACCTCCTCGCTAGGGAACTACGAGCAGTACTTC.

This clonotype was picked up many times. This chain uses TRBV7-2 with TRBJ2-1, with 10 bases matching TRBD2. This CDR3 comprises 15 residues. Germline V gene lookup returns CDR1 SGHTA and CDR2 FQGNSA. The V gene end was trimmed by 4 bases and the J gene end by 4 bases; junction bases not matched to a gene: 4. CDR3 sequence: CASSSPSGGYNEQFF. The CDR3 coding sequence is TGTGCCAGCAGCTCCCCTAGCGGGGGATACAATGAGCAGTTCTTC.